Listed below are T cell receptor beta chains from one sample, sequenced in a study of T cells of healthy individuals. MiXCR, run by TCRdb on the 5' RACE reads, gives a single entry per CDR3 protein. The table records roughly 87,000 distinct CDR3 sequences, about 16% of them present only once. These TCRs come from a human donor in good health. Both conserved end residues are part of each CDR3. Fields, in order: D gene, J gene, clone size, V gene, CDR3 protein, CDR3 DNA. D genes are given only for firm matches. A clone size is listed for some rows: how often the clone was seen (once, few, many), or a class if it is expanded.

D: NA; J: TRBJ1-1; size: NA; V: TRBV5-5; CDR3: CASSRDGALLNTEAFF; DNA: TGTGCCAGCAGCCGTGACGGGGCCCTATTGAACACTGAAGCTTTCTTT
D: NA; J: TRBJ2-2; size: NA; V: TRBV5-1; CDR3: CASEKNTGELFF; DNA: TGCGCCAGCGAGAAGAACACCGGGGAGCTGTTTTTT
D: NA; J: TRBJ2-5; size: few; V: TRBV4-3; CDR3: CASSQDRLNPPTQYF; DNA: TGCGCCAGCAGCCAAGATCGGCTGAACCCCCCGACCCAGTACTTC
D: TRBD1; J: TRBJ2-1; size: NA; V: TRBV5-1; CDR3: CASSPTGTGYNEQFF; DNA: TGCGCCAGCAGCCCAACCGGGACAGGTTACAATGAGCAGTTCTTC
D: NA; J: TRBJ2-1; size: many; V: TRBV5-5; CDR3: CASSLDVLLSYNEQFF; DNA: TGTGCCAGCAGCTTGGATGTGTTGCTCTCCTACAATGAGCAGTTCTTC
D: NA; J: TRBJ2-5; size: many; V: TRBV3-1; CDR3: CASSQELETQYF; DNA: TGTGCCAGCAGCCAAGAATTGGAGACCCAGTACTTC
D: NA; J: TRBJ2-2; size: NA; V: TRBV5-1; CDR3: CASSLVQGIRRELFF; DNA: TGCGCCAGCAGCTTGGTTCAGGGGATTCGCCGGGAGCTGTTTTTT
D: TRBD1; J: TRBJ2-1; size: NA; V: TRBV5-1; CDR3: CASSYLQGSSYNEQFF; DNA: TGCGCCAGCAGCTACCTACAGGGGAGCTCCTACAATGAGCAGTTCTTC
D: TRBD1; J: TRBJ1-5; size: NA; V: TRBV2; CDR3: CASSGSTGRQPQHF; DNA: TGTGCCAGCAGTGGTTCGACAGGGAGACAGCCCCAGCATTTT
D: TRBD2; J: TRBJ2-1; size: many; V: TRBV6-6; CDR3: CATISGRESAYNEQFF; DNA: TGTGCCACAATATCCGGGCGGGAGTCCGCCTACAATGAGCAGTTCTTC
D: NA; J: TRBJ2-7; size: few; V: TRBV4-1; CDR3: CASSQDMGGVFYEQYF; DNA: TGCGCCAGCAGCCAAGATATGGGGGGCGTTTTCTACGAGCAGTACTTC
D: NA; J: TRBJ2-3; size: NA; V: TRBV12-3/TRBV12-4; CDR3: CASGSLDTQYF; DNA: TGTGCCAGCGGCTCCCTGGATACGCAGTATTTT
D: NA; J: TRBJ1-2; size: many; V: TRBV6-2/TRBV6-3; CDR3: CASSYRQPNYGYTF; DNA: TGTGCCAGCAGTTATCGGCAACCTAACTATGGCTACACCTTC
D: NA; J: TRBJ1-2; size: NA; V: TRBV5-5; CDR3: CASSLRGAANYGYTF; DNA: TGTGCCAGCAGCTTGCGGGGTGCCGCTAACTATGGCTACACCTTC
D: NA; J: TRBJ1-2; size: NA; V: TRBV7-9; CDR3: CASSLTAGGYTF; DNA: TGTGCCAGCAGTCTCACCGCGGGGGGCTACACCTTC
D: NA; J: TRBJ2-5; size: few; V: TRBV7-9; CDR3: CASSLDLETQYF; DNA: TGTGCCAGCAGCTTAGACCTAGAGACCCAGTACTTC
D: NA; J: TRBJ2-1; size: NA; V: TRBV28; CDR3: CASSGPGTNEQFF; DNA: TGTGCCAGCAGTGGGCCTGGGACTAATGAGCAGTTCTTC
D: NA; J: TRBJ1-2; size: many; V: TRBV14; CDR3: CASSQDLQARPGGYTF; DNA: TGTGCCAGCAGCCAAGATCTGCAGGCCCGTCCCGGAGGCTACACCTTC
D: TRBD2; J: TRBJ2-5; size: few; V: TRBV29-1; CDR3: CSAQAGGTETQYF; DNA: TGCAGCGCCCAGGCGGGGGGAACGGAGACCCAGTACTTC
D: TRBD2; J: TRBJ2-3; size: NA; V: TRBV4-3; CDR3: CASSQGLAGGSDTQYF; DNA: TGCGCCAGCAGCCAAGGATTAGCGGGGGGCTCAGATACGCAGTATTTT
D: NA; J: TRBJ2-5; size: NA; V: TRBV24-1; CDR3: CATSGGGAETQYF; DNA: TGTGCCACCAGTGGAGGTGGCGCAGAGACCCAGTACTTC
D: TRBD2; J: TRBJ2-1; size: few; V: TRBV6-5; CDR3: CASRPGLAGYEQFF; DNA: TGTGCCAGCAGACCGGGACTAGCGGGGTACGAGCAGTTCTTC
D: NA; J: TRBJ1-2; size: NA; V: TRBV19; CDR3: CASNPSWGANYGYTF; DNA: TGTGCCAGTAATCCATCGTGGGGAGCTAACTATGGCTACACCTTC
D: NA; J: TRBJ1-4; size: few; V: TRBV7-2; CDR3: CASSLGGPGGEKLFF; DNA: TGTGCCAGCAGCTTAGGAGGGCCCGGGGGGGAAAAACTGTTTTTT
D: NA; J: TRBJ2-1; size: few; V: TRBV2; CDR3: CASSRTLLGRESNEQFF; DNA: TGTGCCAGCAGTCGGACGCTCTTAGGACGGGAAAGCAATGAGCAGTTCTTC
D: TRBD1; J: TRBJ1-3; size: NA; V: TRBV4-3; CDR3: CASSQDLGTESTGNTIYF; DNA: TGCGCCAGCAGCCAAGATCTCGGGACAGAGTCTACTGGAAACACCATATATTTT
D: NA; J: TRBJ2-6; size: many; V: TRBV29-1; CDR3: CSPPFALPGANVLTF; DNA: TGCAGCCCCCCTTTTGCGTTGCCTGGGGCCAACGTCCTGACTTTC
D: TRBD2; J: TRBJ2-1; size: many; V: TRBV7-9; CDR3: CASRGGNEQFF; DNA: TGTGCCAGCCGGGGGGGGAACGAGCAGTTCTTC
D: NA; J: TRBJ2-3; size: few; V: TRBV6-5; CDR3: CASSGNRGGIGTQYF; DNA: TGTGCCAGCAGCGGGAACAGGGGGGGCATCGGTACGCAGTATTTT
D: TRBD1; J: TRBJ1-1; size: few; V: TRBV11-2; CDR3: CASSLVPTGAEAFF; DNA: TGTGCCAGCAGCTTAGTCCCGACAGGGGCTGAAGCTTTCTTT
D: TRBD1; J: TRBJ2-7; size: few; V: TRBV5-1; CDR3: CASSLTGGREQYF; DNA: TGCGCCAGCAGCTTGACAGGGGGGCGAGAGCAGTACTTC
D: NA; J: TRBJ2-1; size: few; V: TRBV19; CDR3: CASSLVIAVPSYNEQFF; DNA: TGTGCCAGTAGTCTGGTTATAGCGGTCCCCTCATACAATGAGCAGTTCTTC
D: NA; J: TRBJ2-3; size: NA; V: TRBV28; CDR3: CASSLEKDTDTQYF; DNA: TGTGCCAGCAGTTTGGAAAAGGACACAGATACGCAGTATTTT
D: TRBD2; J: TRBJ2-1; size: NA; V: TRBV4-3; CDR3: CASSQALAGGLIEQFF; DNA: TGCGCCAGCAGCCAAGCCCTAGCGGGGGGGCTAATAGAGCAGTTCTTC
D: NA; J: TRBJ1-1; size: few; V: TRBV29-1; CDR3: CSVEVEEERGITDTEAFF; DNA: TGCAGCGTTGAGGTCGAAGAAGAACGGGGGATTACGGACACTGAAGCTTTCTTT
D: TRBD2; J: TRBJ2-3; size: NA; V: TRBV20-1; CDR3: CSASLAGLSTDTQYF; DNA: TGCAGTGCTTCCTTAGCGGGGTTAAGCACAGATACGCAGTATTTT
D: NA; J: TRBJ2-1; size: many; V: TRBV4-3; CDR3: CASSQDRAFGNEQFF; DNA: TGCGCCAGCAGCCAAGACAGGGCGTTCGGGAATGAGCAGTTCTTC
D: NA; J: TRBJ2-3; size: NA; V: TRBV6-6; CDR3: CASSLRGGVDTQYF; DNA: TGTGCCAGCAGTCTTCGTGGGGGTGTGGATACGCAGTATTTT
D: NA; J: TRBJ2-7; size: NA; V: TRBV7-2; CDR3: CASSRPGPIYEQYF; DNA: TGTGCCAGCAGCCGCCCAGGGCCCATCTACGAGCAGTACTTC
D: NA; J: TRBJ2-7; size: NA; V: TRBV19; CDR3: CASSTHRGSYEQYF; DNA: TGTGCCAGTAGTACCCACCGGGGTAGCTACGAGCAGTACTTC
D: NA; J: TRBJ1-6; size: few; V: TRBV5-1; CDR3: CASSFNYNSPLHF; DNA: TGCGCCAGCAGCTTTAACTATAATTCACCCCTCCACTTT
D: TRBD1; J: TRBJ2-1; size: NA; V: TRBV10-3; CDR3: CAISEYIPGQGYNEQFF; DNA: TGTGCCATCAGTGAGTACATACCGGGACAGGGATACAATGAGCAGTTCTTC